This T cell receptor (beta chain) stems from a study of cytomegalovirus exposure and HLA in healthy donors. Study-wide context: Previous work identified 100 million or so unique TCR beta sequences from roughly 170 million T cells.

Notes on the study in general: Within an earlier analysis, most TCR beta V segments proved productive either about 87% or about 30% of the time. For presence/absence analyses, sequencing depth was assumed to be roughly uniform across donors.

With 60 Vbeta and 13 Jbeta primers, the PCR was carried out. Data came from immunoSEQ multiplex PCR; TCRdb stores just in-frame clones and leaves some out. The sample has more than 150,000 clones; around four fifths are singletons. A note on this clone: Its target is not known. At the DNA level, this CDR3 is encoded by other sequences in the same sample as well.

CDR1 and CDR2 (germline): MNHEY, SVGAGI. The trim removed 2 bases at V and 4 bases at J, leaving 1 base unmatched. The CDR3 contains 13 residues. The source is a woman aged 25 to 45 in good health and CMV-seronegative. Sequencing was performed on PBMCs. J is TRBJ2-7 and V is TRBV6-5; 8 bases fit TRBD2. CDR3 bases: TGTGCCAGCAGTTACCGGGAGGGGTACGAGCAGTACTTC. This translates into CASSYREGYEQYF.